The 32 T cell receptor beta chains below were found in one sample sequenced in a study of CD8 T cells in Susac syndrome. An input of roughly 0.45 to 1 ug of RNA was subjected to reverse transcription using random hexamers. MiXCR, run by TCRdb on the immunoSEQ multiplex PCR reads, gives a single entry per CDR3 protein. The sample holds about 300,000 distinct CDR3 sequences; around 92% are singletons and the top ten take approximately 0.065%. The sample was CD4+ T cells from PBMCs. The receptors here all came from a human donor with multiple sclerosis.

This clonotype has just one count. The CDR3 sequence is CASSWNAPGQAFF. CDR3 bases: TGTGCCAGCAGTTGGAATGCCCCGGGCCAAGCTTTCTTT. The chain uses TRBV12-3 or TRBV12-4 and TRBJ1-1, with D hard to call. This CDR3 spans 13 amino acids. Trimming left V 4 bases short and J 9 bases short, with 15 bases between.

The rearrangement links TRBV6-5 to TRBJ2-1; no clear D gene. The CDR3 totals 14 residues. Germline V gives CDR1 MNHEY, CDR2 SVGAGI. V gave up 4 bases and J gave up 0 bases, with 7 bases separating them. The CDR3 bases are TGTGCCAGCAGTTTGGGTCCCTCCTACAATGAGCAGTTCTTC. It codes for CASSLGPSYNEQFF.

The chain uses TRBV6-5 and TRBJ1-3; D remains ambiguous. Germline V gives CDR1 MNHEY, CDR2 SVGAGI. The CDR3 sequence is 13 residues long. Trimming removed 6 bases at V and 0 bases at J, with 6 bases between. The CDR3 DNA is TGTGCCAGCAGGCCTGGCTCTGGAAACACCATATATTTT. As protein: CASRPGSGNTIYF.

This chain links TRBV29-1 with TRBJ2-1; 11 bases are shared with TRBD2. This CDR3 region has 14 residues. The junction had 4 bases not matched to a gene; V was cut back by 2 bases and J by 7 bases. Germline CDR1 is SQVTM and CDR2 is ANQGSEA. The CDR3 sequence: CSVEPSGGRNEQFF. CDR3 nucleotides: TGCAGCGTTGAACCTAGCGGGGGGCGGAATGAGCAGTTCTTC.

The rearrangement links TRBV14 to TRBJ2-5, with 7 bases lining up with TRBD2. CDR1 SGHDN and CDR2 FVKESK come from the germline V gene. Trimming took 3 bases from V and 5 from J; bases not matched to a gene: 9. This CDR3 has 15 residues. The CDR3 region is CASSHNSAGVETQYF. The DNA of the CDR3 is TGTGCCAGCAGCCATAATTCGGCGGGAGTTGAGACCCAGTACTTC.

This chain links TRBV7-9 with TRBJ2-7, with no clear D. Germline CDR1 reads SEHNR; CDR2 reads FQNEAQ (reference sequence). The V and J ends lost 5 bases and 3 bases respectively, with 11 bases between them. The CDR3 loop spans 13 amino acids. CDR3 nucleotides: TGTGCCAGCAGCCCCGACACAAACTACGAGCAGTACTTC. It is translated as CASSPDTNYEQYF.

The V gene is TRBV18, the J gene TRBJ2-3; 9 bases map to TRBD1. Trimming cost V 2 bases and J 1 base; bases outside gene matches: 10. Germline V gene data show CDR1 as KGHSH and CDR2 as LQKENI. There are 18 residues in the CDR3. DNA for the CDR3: TGTGCCAGCTCACCAGGGACAGGGTCACGCACGGGCACAGATACGCAGTATTTT. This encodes CASSPGTGSRTGTDTQYF.

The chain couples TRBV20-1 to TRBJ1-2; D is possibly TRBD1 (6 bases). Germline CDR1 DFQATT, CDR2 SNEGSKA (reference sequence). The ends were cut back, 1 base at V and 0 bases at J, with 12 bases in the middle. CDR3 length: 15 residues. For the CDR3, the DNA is TGCAGTGCTAGAGCGGGCAGGGGAACTAACTATGGCTACACCTTC. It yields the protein CSARAGRGTNYGYTF.

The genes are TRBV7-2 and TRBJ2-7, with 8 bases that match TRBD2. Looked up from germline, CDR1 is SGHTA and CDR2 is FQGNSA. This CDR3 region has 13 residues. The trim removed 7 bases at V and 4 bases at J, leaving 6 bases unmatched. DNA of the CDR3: TGTGCCAGCACCACTCGGGGGGGGTACGAGCAGTACTTC. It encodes CASTTRGGYEQYF.

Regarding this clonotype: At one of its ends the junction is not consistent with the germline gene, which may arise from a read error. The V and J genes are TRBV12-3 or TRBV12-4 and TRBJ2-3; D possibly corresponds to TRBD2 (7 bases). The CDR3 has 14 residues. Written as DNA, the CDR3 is TGTGCCAGCAGTTTAAGGGGGGGCACAAATACGCAGTATTTT. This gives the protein CASSLRGGTNTQYF.

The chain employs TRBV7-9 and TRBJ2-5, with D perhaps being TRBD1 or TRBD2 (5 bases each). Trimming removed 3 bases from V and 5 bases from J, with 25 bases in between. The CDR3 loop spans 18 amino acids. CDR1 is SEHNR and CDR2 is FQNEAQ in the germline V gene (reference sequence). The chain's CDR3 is CASSFLNSRDVGPETQYF. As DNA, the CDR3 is TGTGCCAGCAGCTTCTTGAATTCCCGGGACGTTGGTCCCGAGACCCAGTACTTC.

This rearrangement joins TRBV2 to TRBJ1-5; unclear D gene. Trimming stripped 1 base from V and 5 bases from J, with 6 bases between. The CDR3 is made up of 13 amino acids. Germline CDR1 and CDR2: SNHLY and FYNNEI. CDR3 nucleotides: TGTGCCAGCAGTGAAGTGACGTATCAGCCCCAGCATTTT. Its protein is CASSEVTYQPQHF.

This CDR3 is CASSLAGGRNEQFF. CDR3 sequence (DNA): TGTGCCAGCAGCTTAGCGGGGGGCCGCAATGAGCAGTTCTTC. The V call is TRBV7-2, the J call TRBJ2-1, with D perhaps being TRBD1 or TRBD2 (6 bases each). Per the germline V gene, CDR1 is SGHTA and CDR2 is FQGNSA. The CDR3 has 14 residues. Between the trimmed V and J ends, which lost 0 bases and 6 bases, there was a span of 9 bases.

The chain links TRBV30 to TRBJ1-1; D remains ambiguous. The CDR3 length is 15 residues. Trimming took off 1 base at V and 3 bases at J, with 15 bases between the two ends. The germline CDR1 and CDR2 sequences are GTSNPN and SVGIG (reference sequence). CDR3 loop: CAWSGSLRRDTEAFF. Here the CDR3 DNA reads TGTGCCTGGAGTGGATCGCTTAGACGGGACACTGAAGCTTTCTTT.

The CDR3 loop reads CASSQDFAEAGNTIYF. The CDR3 coding sequence is TGTGCCAGCAGCCAAGATTTTGCAGAAGCTGGAAACACCATATATTTT. This chain links TRBV3-1 with TRBJ1-3, with D uncertain. Germline-derived CDR1 and CDR2 are LGHDT and YNNKEL (reference sequence). The CDR3 extends over 16 amino acids. V shed 0 bases and J shed 2 bases, with 11 bases lying between them.

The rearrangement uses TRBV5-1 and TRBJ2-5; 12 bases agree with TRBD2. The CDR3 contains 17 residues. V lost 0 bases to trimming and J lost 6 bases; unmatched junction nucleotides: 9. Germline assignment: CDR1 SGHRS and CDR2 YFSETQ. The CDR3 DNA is TGCGCCAGCAGCTTGGATCTAGCGGGAGGGCCGACGAAGACCCAGTACTTC. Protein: CASSLDLAGGPTKTQYF.

The CDR3 is CASSLRSTEAFF. CDR3 coding DNA: TGTGCCAGCTCCCTACGGAGCACTGAAGCTTTCTTT. This chain connects TRBV18 to TRBJ1-1, with unresolved D. Per germline, CDR1 KGHSH and CDR2 LQKENI. V was clipped by 6 bases and J by 4 bases, with 9 bases between them. This CDR3 region has 12 residues.

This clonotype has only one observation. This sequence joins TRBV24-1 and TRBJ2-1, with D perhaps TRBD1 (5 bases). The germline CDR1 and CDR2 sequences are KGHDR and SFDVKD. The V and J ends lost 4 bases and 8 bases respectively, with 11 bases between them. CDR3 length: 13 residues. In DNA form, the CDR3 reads TGTGCCACCAGTGACGCAGGGCGCGATGAGCAGTTCTTC. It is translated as CATSDAGRDEQFF.

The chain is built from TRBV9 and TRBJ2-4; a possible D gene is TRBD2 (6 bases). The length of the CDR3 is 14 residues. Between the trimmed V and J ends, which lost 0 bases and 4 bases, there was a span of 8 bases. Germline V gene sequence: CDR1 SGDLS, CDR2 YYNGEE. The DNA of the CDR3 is TGTGCCAGCAGCGTAGGGGCGGGGAAAAACATTCAGTACTTC. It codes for CASSVGAGKNIQYF.

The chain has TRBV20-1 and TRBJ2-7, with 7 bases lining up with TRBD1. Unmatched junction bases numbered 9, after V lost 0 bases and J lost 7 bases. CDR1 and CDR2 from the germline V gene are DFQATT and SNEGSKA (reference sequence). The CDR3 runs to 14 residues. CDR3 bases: TGCAGTGCTAGAGATTCGGACAGGACTCTGGAGCAGTACTTC. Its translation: CSARDSDRTLEQYF.

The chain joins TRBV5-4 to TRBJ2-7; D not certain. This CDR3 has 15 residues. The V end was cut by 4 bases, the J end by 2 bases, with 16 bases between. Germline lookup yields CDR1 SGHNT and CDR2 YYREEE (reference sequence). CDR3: CASSPGSPPTYEQYF. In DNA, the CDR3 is TGTGCCAGCAGCCCCGGCAGCCCTCCTACCTACGAGCAGTACTTC.

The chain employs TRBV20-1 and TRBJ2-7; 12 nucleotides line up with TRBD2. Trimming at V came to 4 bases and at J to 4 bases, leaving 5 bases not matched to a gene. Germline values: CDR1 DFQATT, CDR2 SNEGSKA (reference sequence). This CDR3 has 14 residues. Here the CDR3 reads CSATSTSGRYEQYF. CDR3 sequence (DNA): TGCAGTGCTACTTCGACTAGCGGGAGATACGAGCAGTACTTC.

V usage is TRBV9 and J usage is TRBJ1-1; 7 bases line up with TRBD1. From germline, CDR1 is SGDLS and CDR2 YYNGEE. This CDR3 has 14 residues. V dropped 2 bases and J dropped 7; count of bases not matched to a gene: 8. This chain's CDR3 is CASSVDRALGEAFF. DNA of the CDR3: TGTGCCAGCAGCGTCGACAGGGCCCTAGGTGAAGCTTTCTTT.

Here the CDR3 reads CASSNLQETQYF. CDR3 nucleotide sequence: TGTGCCAGCAGCAACCTACAAGAGACCCAGTACTTC. V usage is TRBV12-3 or TRBV12-4 and J usage is TRBJ2-5; D remains unclear. V lost 6 bases and J lost 2, with 7 bases in between. The CDR3 has 12 amino acids.

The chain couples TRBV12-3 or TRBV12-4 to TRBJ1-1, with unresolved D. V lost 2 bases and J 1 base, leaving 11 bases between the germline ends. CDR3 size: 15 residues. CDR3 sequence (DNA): TGTGCCAGCAGTTTAACCCTGGGTGGGAACACTGAAGCTTTCTTT. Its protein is CASSLTLGGNTEAFF.

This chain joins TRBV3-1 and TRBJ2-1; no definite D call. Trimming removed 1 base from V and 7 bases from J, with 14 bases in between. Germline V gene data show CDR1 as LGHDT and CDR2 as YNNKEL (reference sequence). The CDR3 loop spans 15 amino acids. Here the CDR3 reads CASSQGPDPPNEQFF. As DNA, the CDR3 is TGTGCCAGCAGCCAAGGCCCGGACCCGCCTAATGAGCAGTTCTTC.

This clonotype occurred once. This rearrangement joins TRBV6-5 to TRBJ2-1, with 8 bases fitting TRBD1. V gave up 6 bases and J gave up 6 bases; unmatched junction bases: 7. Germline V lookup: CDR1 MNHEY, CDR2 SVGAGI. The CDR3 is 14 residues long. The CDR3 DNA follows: TGTGCCAGCAGCGACAGGGGCGGAATCAATGAGCAGTTCTTC. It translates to CASSDRGGINEQFF.

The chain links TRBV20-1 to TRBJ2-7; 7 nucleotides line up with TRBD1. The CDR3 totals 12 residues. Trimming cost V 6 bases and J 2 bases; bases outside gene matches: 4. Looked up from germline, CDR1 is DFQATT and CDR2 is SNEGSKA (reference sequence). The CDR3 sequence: CSARDSTYEQYF. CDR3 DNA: TGCAGTGCGAGGGACAGCACCTACGAGCAGTACTTC.

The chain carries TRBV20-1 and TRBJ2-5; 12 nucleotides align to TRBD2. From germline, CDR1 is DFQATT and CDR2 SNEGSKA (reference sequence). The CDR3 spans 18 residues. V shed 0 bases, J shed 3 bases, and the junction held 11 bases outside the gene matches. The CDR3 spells CSAREGTSGGPRKETQYF. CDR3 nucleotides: TGCAGTGCTAGAGAGGGAACTAGCGGGGGGCCTAGGAAAGAGACCCAGTACTTC.

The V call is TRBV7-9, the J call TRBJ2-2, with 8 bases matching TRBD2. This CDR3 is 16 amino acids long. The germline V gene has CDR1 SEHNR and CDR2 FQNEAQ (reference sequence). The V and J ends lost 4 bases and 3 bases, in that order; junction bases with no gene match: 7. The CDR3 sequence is CASSSPGLVDTGELFF. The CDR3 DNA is TGTGCCAGCAGCTCTCCGGGACTAGTCGACACCGGGGAGCTGTTTTTT.

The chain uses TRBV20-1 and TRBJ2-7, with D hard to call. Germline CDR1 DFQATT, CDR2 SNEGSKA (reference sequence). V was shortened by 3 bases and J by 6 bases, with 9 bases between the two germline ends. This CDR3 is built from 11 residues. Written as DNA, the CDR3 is TGCAGTGCTAGTATGATCTCCGAGCAGTACTTC. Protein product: CSASMISEQYF.

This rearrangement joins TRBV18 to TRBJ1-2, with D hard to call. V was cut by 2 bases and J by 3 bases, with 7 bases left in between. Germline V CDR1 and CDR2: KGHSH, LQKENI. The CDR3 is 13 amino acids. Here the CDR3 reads CASSPGLDYGYTF. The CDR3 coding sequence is TGTGCCAGCTCACCAGGCCTTGACTATGGCTACACCTTC.